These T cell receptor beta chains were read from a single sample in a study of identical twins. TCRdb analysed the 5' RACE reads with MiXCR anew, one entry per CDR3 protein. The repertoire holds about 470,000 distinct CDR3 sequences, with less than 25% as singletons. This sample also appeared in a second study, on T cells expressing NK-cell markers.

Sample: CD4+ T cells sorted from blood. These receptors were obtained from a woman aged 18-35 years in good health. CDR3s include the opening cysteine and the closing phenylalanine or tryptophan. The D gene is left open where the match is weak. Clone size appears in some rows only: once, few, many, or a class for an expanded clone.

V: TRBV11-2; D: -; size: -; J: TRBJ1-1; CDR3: CASRFRQMNTEAFF; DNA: TGTGCCAGCAGATTTAGACAGATGAACACTGAAGCTTTCTTT
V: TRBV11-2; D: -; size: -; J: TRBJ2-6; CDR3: CASSSAVSGANVLTF; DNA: TGTGCCAGCAGCTCCGCAGTCTCTGGGGCCAACGTCCTGACTTTC
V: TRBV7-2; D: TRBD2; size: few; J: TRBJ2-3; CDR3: CASSLYGTSGGKDTQYF; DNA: TGTGCCAGCAGCTTATATGGTACTAGCGGGGGGAAAGATACGCAGTATTTT
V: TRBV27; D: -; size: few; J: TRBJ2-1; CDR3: CASALGDEQFF; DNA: TGTGCCAGCGCCCTTGGAGATGAGCAGTTCTTC
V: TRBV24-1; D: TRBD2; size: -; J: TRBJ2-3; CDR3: CATSDSSGSSADTQYF; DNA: TGTGCCACCAGTGATTCTAGCGGGAGTTCGGCAGATACGCAGTATTTT
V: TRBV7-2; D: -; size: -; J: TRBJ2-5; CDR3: CASSLESLARGETQYF; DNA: TGTGCCAGCAGCTTAGAGAGTCTAGCCCGCGGAGAGACCCAGTACTTC
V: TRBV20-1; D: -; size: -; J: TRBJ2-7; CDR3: CSARPRDRISYEQYF; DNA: TGCAGTGCTAGACCCCGGGACCGCATTTCCTACGAGCAGTACTTC
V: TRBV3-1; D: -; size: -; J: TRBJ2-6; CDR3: CASSQRIGPGANVLTF; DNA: TGTGCCAGCAGCCAACGGATCGGACCTGGGGCCAACGTCCTGACTTTC
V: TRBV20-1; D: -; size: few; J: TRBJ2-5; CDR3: CSASMVGETQYF; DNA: TGCAGTGCTAGTATGGTAGGGGAGACCCAGTACTTC
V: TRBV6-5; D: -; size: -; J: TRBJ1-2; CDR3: CASSYSGGIYGYTF; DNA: TGTGCCAGCAGTTACTCGGGAGGGATCTATGGCTACACCTTC
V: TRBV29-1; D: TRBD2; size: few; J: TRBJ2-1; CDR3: CSVEGGLAGDDEQFF; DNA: TGCAGCGTTGAAGGCGGACTAGCGGGGGATGATGAGCAGTTCTTC
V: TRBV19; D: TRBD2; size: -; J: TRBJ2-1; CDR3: CAVSGGTYNEQFF; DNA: TGTGCCGTGAGCGGGGGAACCTACAATGAGCAGTTCTTC
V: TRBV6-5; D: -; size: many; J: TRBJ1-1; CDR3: CASSYSTSWRTEAFF; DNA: TGTGCCAGCAGTTACTCGACCTCGTGGCGGACTGAAGCTTTCTTT
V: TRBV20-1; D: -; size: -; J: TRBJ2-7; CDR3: CSANKRTGPFIYEQYF; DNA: TGCAGTGCCAACAAGCGAACAGGCCCTTTTATTTACGAGCAGTACTTC
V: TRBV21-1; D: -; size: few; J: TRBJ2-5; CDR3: CASSKGLGRRETQYF; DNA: TGTGCCAGCAGCAAAGGGCTTGGCAGGCGTGAGACCCAGTACTTC
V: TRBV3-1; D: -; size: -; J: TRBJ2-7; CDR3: CASSHLSEQYF; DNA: TGTGCCAGCAGCCACTTAAGCGAGCAGTACTTC
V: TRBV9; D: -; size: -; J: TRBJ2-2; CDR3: CASSVDSYNTGELFF; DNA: TGTGCCAGCAGCGTGGACTCCTACAACACCGGGGAGCTGTTTTTT
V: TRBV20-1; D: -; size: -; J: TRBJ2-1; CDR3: CSARDPSRDNEQFF; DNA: TGCAGTGCTAGAGATCCTAGTAGAGACAATGAGCAGTTCTTC
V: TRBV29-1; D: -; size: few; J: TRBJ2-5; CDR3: CSAVGQRQETQYF; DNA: TGCAGCGCCGTAGGACAGAGACAAGAGACCCAGTACTTC
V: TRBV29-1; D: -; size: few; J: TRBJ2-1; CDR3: CSGRQGGSNEQFF; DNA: TGCAGCGGCCGCCAGGGGGGCTCCAATGAGCAGTTCTTC
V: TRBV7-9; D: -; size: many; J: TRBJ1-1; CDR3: CASSLAPGEAFF; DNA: TGTGCCAGCAGCTTAGCTCCCGGGGAAGCTTTCTTT
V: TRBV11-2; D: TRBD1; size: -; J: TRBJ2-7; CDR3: CASRGPGQGYEQYF; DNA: TGTGCCAGCAGGGGACCGGGACAGGGCTACGAGCAGTACTTC
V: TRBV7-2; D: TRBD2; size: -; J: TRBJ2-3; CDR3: CASSLGGTSGQYF; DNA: TGTGCCAGCAGCTTAGGTGGGACTAGCGGGCAGTATTTT
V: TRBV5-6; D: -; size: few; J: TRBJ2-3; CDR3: CASSLLKGSTDTQYF; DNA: TGTGCCAGCAGCTTACTCAAAGGAAGCACAGATACGCAGTATTTT
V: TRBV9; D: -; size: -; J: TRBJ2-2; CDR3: CASSVGFHTGELFF; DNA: TGTGCCAGCAGCGTAGGGTTTCACACCGGGGAGCTGTTTTTT
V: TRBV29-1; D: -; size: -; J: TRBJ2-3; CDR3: CSVDLKLLESDTQYF; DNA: TGCAGCGTTGATCTAAAACTCCTAGAATCGGATACGCAGTATTTT
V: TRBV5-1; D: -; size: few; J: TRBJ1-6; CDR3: CASSLDQRSSPLHF; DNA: TGCGCCAGCAGCTTGGATCAAAGGAGTTCACCCCTCCACTTT
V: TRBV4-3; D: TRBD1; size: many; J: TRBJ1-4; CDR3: CASRPLGTANEKLFF; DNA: TGCGCCAGCCGACCTCTCGGGACAGCTAATGAAAAACTGTTTTTT
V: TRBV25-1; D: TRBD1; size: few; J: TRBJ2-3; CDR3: CASSAVRGMAGDTQYF; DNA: TGTGCCAGCAGTGCGGTCAGGGGGATGGCCGGGGATACGCAGTATTTT
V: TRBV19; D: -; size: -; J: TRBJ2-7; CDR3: CATSQENSYEQYF; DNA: TGTGCCACCTCACAGGAGAACTCCTACGAGCAGTACTTC
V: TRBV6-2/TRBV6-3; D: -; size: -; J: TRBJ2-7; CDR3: CASKEVYLWEQYF; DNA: TGTGCCAGCAAGGAAGTCTACCTGTGGGAGCAGTACTTC
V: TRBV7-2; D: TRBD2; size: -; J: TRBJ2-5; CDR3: CASSFQRDGTQYF; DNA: TGTGCCAGCAGCTTCCAGCGGGATGGGACCCAGTACTTC
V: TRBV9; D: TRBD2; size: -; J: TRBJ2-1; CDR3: CASSSGGHGIGNEQFF; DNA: TGTGCCAGCAGCTCGGGGGGGCATGGTATCGGGAATGAGCAGTTCTTC
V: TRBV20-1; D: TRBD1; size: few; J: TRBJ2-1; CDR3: CSARPLGQGANEQFF; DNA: TGCAGTGCCCGACCGCTGGGACAGGGGGCCAATGAGCAGTTCTTC
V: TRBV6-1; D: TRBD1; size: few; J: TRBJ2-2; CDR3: CASSRGQENTGELFF; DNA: TGTGCCAGTAGTAGGGGACAGGAGAACACCGGGGAGCTGTTTTTT
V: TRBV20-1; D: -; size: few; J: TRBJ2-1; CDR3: CSGGQIGGSNEQFF; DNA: TGCAGTGGGGGACAAATCGGCGGATCCAATGAGCAGTTCTTC
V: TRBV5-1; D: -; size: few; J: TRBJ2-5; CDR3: CASSFQGMSQETQYF; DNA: TGCGCCAGCAGCTTCCAGGGGATGTCCCAAGAGACCCAGTACTTC
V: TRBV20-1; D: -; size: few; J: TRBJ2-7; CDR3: CSARASSGYEQYF; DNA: TGCAGTGCTAGAGCGTCTAGTGGATACGAGCAGTACTTC
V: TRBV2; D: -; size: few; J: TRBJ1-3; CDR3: CATEGSWSSGNTIYF; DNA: TGTGCCACCGAGGGCAGTTGGAGCTCTGGAAACACCATATATTTT
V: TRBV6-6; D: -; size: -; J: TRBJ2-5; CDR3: CASRGPMGETQYF; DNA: TGTGCCAGCAGGGGTCCCATGGGAGAGACCCAGTACTTC
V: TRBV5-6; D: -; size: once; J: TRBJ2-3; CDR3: CASSPGPSSDTQYF; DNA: TGTGCCAGCAGCCCCGGCCCCAGCTCGGATACGCAGTATTTT
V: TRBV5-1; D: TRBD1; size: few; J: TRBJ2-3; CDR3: CASSLEQGVMTDTQYF; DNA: TGCGCCAGCAGCTTGGAACAGGGGGTCATGACAGATACGCAGTATTTT
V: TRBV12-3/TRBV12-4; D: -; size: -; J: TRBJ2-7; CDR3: CASSLQGAEQYF; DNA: TGTGCCAGCAGTTTACAGGGAGCCGAGCAGTACTTC
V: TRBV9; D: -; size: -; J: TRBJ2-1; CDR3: CASSVAPTTRGVHNEQFF; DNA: TGTGCCAGCAGCGTAGCCCCGACAACTAGGGGAGTGCACAATGAGCAGTTCTTC
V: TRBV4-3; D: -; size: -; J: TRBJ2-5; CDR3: CASSQYLLRETQYF; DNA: TGCGCCAGCAGCCAATACCTTCTCCGAGAGACCCAGTACTTC
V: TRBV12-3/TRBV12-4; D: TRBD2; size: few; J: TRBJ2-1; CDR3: CASSLNWGLAGGKAYNEQFF; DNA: TGTGCCAGCAGTTTAAATTGGGGACTAGCGGGAGGGAAGGCCTACAATGAGCAGTTCTTC
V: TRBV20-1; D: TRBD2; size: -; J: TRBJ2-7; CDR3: CSARVAGDREQYF; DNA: TGCAGTGCTAGAGTAGCGGGAGATCGCGAGCAGTACTTC
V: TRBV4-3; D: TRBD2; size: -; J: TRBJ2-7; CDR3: CASSQRESGNSYEQYF; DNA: TGCGCCAGCAGCCAGCGGGAGAGCGGGAACTCCTACGAGCAGTACTTC
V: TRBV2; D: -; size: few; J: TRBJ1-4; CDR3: CASEATNEKLFF; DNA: TGTGCCAGCGAGGCAACTAATGAAAAACTGTTTTTT
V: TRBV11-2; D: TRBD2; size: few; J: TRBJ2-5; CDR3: CASSLVGVSGVETQYF; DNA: TGTGCCAGCAGCTTAGTTGGCGTTAGCGGGGTTGAGACCCAGTACTTC
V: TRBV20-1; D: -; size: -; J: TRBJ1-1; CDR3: CSARRTDIAFF; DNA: TGCAGTGCTCGAAGGACCGATATAGCTTTCTTT